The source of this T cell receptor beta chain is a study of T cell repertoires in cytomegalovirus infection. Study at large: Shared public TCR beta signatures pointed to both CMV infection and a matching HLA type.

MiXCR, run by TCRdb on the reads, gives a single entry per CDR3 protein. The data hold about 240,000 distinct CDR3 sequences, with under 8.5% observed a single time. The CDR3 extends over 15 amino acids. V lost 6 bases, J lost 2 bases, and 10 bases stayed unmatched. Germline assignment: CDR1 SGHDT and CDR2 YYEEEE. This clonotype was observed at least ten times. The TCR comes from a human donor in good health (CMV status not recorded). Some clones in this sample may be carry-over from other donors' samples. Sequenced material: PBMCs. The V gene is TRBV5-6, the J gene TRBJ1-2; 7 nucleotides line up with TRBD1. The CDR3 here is CASILWDRANYGYTF. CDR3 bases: TGTGCCAGCATCCTGTGGGACAGAGCGAACTATGGCTACACCTTC.